Listed below are T cell receptor beta chains from one sample, sequenced in a study of beta chain features in type 1 diabetes. Clones were sequenced by immunoSEQ multiplex PCR, and TCRdb holds only the in-frame ones, with some missing. This repertoire shows approximately 170,000 clones, roughly 60% found once; its top ten account for 0.08% to 0.1%. The specimen sequenced was naive CD4+ T cells from blood. Every receptor here comes from a young man with type 1 diabetes. Each CDR3 is given with its conserved first and last residue. A D gene is named only where the DNA matches it firmly. A row's size may be missing; if present it is once, few, many or a size class.

V	size	J	D	DNA	CDR3
TRBV6-5	.	TRBJ1-1	.	TGTGCCAGCAGTTACTCGAGGACAGCGACTGAAGCTTTCTTT	CASSYSRTATEAFF
TRBV25-1	.	TRBJ1-1	.	TGTGCCAGCAGTGAAGGACATCTCGGAGCTTTCTTT	CASSEGHLGAFF
TRBV9	.	TRBJ2-4	TRBD1	TGTGCCAGCAGCGCGGACAGGGCCGACATTCAGTACTTC	CASSADRADIQYF
TRBV9	.	TRBJ1-2	.	TGTGCCAGCAGCCCGGTGGCCAGCATAATAAACTATGGCTACACCTTC	CASSPVASIINYGYTF
TRBV7-9	.	TRBJ2-1	.	TGTGCCAGCAGCTTAGTAGGCTCTGAGCAGTTCTTC	CASSLVGSEQFF
TRBV29-1	.	TRBJ2-3	TRBD2	TGCAGCGTTGAAGATGTAATGGGACTAGCGGGGGAGAAAACTAGCACAGATACGCAGTATTTT	CSVEDVMGLAGEKTSTDTQYF
TRBV30	.	TRBJ2-5	.	TGTGCCTGGGGAGGGGAGACCCAGTACTTC	CAWGGETQYF
TRBV15	.	TRBJ2-1	TRBD2	TGTGCCACCAGCATCTCTAGCGGATCCTACAATGAGCAGTTCTTC	CATSISSGSYNEQFF
TRBV30	.	TRBJ1-6	TRBD1	TGTGCCTGGAGTTCCCAACAGGGGGCATCACCCCTCCACTTT	CAWSSQQGASPLHF
TRBV18	.	TRBJ1-6	.	TGTGCCAGCTCACCAGATACTCGGGTCCGCTCACCCCTCCACTTT	CASSPDTRVRSPLHF
TRBV30	.	TRBJ1-2	.	TGTGCCTGGAGTGACGGTACCTTCTATGGCTACACCTTC	CAWSDGTFYGYTF
TRBV11-2	.	TRBJ2-1	.	TGTGCCAGCAGCTTTCACCAGGGAGAAAGCTACAATGAGCAGTTCTTC	CASSFHQGESYNEQFF
TRBV7-2	.	TRBJ2-7	.	TGTGCCAGCAGCCCAGGGGAACAAATCTACGAGCAGTACTTC	CASSPGEQIYEQYF
TRBV10-3	.	TRBJ2-1	TRBD2	TGTGCCATCAGCGTAGCGGGGGGGCTTTACAATGAGCAGTTCTTC	CAISVAGGLYNEQFF
TRBV28	once	TRBJ2-5	TRBD1	TGTGCCAGCAGTTTACCCTCCGGGACAGAAGAGACCCAGTACTTC	CASSLPSGTEETQYF
TRBV9	.	TRBJ2-4	.	TGTGCCAGCAGCCTAGACGGACAGCTAGCCAAAAACATTCAGTACTTC	CASSLDGQLAKNIQYF
TRBV29-1	.	TRBJ2-7	TRBD2	TGCAGCGCTAGGACTAGCGGGGGATCCTACGAGCAGTACTTC	CSARTSGGSYEQYF
TRBV30	few	TRBJ2-5	TRBD1	TGTGCCTGGGACAGGGGATACCAAGAGACCCAGTACTTC	CAWDRGYQETQYF
TRBV10-3	.	TRBJ2-3	.	TGTGCCATCAGTGAGTCGTGGGGCGGCACAGATACGCAGTATTTT	CAISESWGGTDTQYF
TRBV9	few	TRBJ2-5	TRBD1	TGTGCCAGCAGCTTACAGGGGACGCTATCTGAGACCCAGTACTTC	CASSLQGTLSETQYF
TRBV6-6	.	TRBJ2-5	TRBD2	TGTGCCAGCTGTTACGCGGGGGAAGAGACCCAGTACTTC	CASCYAGEETQYF
TRBV15	.	TRBJ2-4	.	TGTGCCACCAGCAGAGATGAGACAGGGAGGGACATTCAGTACTTC	CATSRDETGRDIQYF
TRBV9	.	TRBJ2-1	.	TGTGCCAGCAGCGTAGACCCGGTTTCCTACAATGAGCAGTTCTTC	CASSVDPVSYNEQFF
TRBV20-1	.	TRBJ2-7	.	TGCAGTGCCCAGGACAGATACGAGCAGTACTTC	CSAQDRYEQYF
TRBV29-1	.	TRBJ2-7	.	TGCAGCATTACCGGGACTGTTCCGGGAGAGCAGTACTTC	CSITGTVPGEQYF
TRBV14	.	TRBJ1-4	.	TGTGCCAGCAGCCAAGGCCAGCTGTGGGAAAAACTGTTTTTT	CASSQGQLWEKLFF
TRBV29-1	.	TRBJ1-1	.	TGCAGCGTTGAAGTGAACACTGAAGCTTTCTTT	CSVEVNTEAFF
TRBV29-1	few	TRBJ2-3	.	TGCAGCGTTGAAGATGTTCGGGGGGATACGCAGTATTTT	CSVEDVRGDTQYF
TRBV9	.	TRBJ2-5	.	TGTGCCAGCAGCGTAGGGCTCCAAGAGACCCAGTACTTC	CASSVGLQETQYF
TRBV29-1	.	TRBJ2-1	TRBD1	TGCAGCGTTGAAGACAGGGACAGACTTGAAAACCAGTTCTTC	CSVEDRDRLENQFF
TRBV30	.	TRBJ2-7	.	TGTGCCTGGAGTGACGGGGGATCAGGGCAGTACTTC	CAWSDGGSGQYF
TRBV9	.	TRBJ2-5	.	TGTGCCAGCAGCGTAGCGGGGAAGCAAGAGACCCAGTACTTC	CASSVAGKQETQYF
TRBV29-1	.	TRBJ2-6	.	TGCAGCGTCCTGTGGGGGGCTGGGGCCAACGTCCTGACTTTC	CSVLWGAGANVLTF
TRBV2	once	TRBJ2-1	.	TGTGCCAGCTCCTCCGGGACTTTGCAGTTCTTC	CASSSGTLQFF
TRBV7-2	.	TRBJ2-5	.	TGTGCCAGCAGCTTAGCACTCGAGACCCAGTACTTC	CASSLALETQYF
TRBV29-1	.	TRBJ1-1	TRBD1	TGCAGCGTCGACAGACAGGGAGGTACTGAAGCTTTCTTT	CSVDRQGGTEAFF
TRBV7-2	few	TRBJ2-7	.	TGTGCCAGCAGCGGGAGCTCCTACGAGCAGTACTTC	CASSGSSYEQYF
TRBV27	.	TRBJ2-5	.	TGTGCCAGCAGTGAACGAGGTTGGACCCAGTACTTC	CASSERGWTQYF
TRBV5-1	.	TRBJ2-5	.	TGCGCCAGTAAACGGGGGGAGACCCAGTACTTC	CASKRGETQYF
TRBV30	.	TRBJ2-1	.	TGTGCCTGGAGTGAGAGTTACTATGAGCAGTTCTTC	CAWSESYYEQFF
TRBV7-9	.	TRBJ1-6	TRBD1	TGTGCCAGCAGCTTAGGACAGGGTGGTTCACCCCTCCACTTT	CASSLGQGGSPLHF
TRBV30	few	TRBJ2-3	.	TGTGCCTGGAGTGTACTGGGAACGGGCACAGATACGCAGTATTTT	CAWSVLGTGTDTQYF